Presented here are 15 T cell receptor beta chains from one specimen sequenced in a study of blood T cell repertoires in COVID-19 (dated by TCRdb to the early 2020s). Preparation of the library involved the immunoSEQ multiplex PCR assay. Here the immuneACCESS table is served through TCRdb, limited to in-frame sequences with V and J called. Missing clones are a known gap in these copies; in checked studies unresolved V genes cover under half, and the rest lacks a known reason. This sample comprises approximately 130,000 clones, over 75% of them detected only once. The top ten clones comprise about 27% of the sample. The sequenced material came from peripheral blood. The receptors stem from a man in his 70s with active or convalescent COVID-19.

V gene TRBV7-2 combines with J gene TRBJ2-6, with D possibly matching TRBD1 (7 bases). Germline V gene lookup returns CDR1 SGHTA and CDR2 FQGNSA. The germline V and J ends were trimmed by 7 bases and 0 bases, with 16 bases remaining between them. CDR3 length equals 17 residues. Here the CDR3 DNA reads TGTGCCAGCACCCCGCCAGGGGGGCACTCTGGGGCCAACGTCCTGACTTTC. Residues: CASTPPGGHSGANVLTF.

The V gene is TRBV15, the J gene TRBJ2-7; 9 bases align to TRBD1. The V segment lost 4 bases and the J segment 5 bases; nucleotides outside the gene matches: 6. Germline V gives CDR1 LNHNV, CDR2 YYDKDF (reference sequence). The CDR3 is 14 amino acids. CDR3 DNA sequence: TGTGCCACCAGCACAATGACAGGGGGTAACGAGCAGTACTTC. The encoded protein is CATSTMTGGNEQYF.

This chain uses TRBV24-1 with TRBJ2-2, with 7 bases aligning to TRBD2. V lost 5 bases and J lost 3; bases outside the gene matches: 8. Germline lookup yields CDR1 KGHDR and CDR2 SFDVKD. CDR3 size: 16 residues. In nucleotides, the CDR3 is TGTGCCACCAGTGTGGCGGGAGTAGGGTACACCGGGGAGCTGTTTTTT. Its translation is CATSVAGVGYTGELFF.

The rearrangement links TRBV18 to TRBJ2-4; TRBD2 is a possible D gene (6 bases). The germline gives CDR1 KGHSH, CDR2 LQKENI. Trimming pared 6 bases from V and 0 bases from J, leaving 12 bases between. The CDR3 totals 15 residues. CDR3 residues: CASSRRDTAKNIQYF. The CDR3 nucleotides are TGTGCCAGCTCTCGGAGGGATACAGCCAAAAACATTCAGTACTTC.

V and J are TRBV7-9 and TRBJ2-3, with 7 bases that match TRBD1. The CDR3 length is 12 residues. The germline CDR1 and CDR2 sequences are SEHNR and FQNEAQ (reference sequence). Trimming at V came to 5 bases and at J to 9 bases, leaving 5 bases not matched to a gene. The CDR3 bases are TGTGCCAGCAGCCAGGGGGAGACCACGCAGTATTTT. Encoded protein: CASSQGETTQYF.

The chain employs TRBV6-2 or TRBV6-3 and TRBJ1-1; no firm D call. The CDR3 length is 15 residues. Trimming shortened V by 5 bases and J by 0 bases, and 13 bases separated the two germline ends. Germline V CDR1 and CDR2: MNHEY, SVGEGT. The CDR3 DNA sequence: TGTGCCAGCAGTGAGCTCAGACTTATGAACACTGAAGCTTTCTTT. It specifies CASSELRLMNTEAFF.

This chain joins TRBV10-3 and TRBJ2-1; 9 nucleotides agree with TRBD2. The J segment lost 4 bases and the V segment lost 10 bases, leaving 14 bases of the junction unmatched. The V gene's germline CDR1 is ENHRY and CDR2 SYGVKD. This CDR3 comprises 16 residues. The CDR3 here is CATLPSGNPGYNEQFF. The CDR3 coding sequence is TGTGCCACGTTGCCTAGCGGGAACCCGGGGTACAATGAGCAGTTCTTC.

The chain is built from TRBV24-1 and TRBJ2-3; TRBD2 might be the D (5 bases). The CDR3 extends over 14 amino acids. Per the germline V gene, CDR1 is KGHDR and CDR2 is SFDVKD. V lost 3 bases and J 6 bases, leaving 12 bases between the germline ends. The CDR3 sequence is CATSDTYRGDTQYF. For the CDR3, the DNA is TGTGCCACCAGTGATACCTATCGAGGGGATACGCAGTATTTT.

In this sample, this clone turned up a few times. The V gene is TRBV6-6, the J gene TRBJ1-2, with a weak D call TRBD1 (5 bases). Germline V gives CDR1 MNHNY, CDR2 SVGAGI (reference sequence). This CDR3 comprises 15 residues. V was clipped by 5 bases and J by 4 bases, with 17 bases between them. The CDR3 here is CASSTGGLTIYGYTF. The CDR3 region has the DNA TGTGCCAGCAGTACGGGGGGTCTTACCATCTATGGCTACACCTTC.

The CDR3 sequence is CASSAGQGANYEQYF. The CDR3 DNA is TGCGCCAGCAGCGCCGGACAGGGGGCTAACTACGAGCAGTACTTC. This chain connects TRBV4-1 to TRBJ2-7, with 11 bases matching TRBD1. CDR1 and CDR2 from the germline V gene are MGHRA and YSYEKL. Trimming removed 5 bases from V and 3 bases from J; junction bases left unmatched: 6. The CDR3 sequence is 15 residues long.

This clone was observed once. This rearrangement joins TRBV7-2 to TRBJ1-1; the D gene is possibly TRBD1 (6 bases). V dropped 4 bases and J dropped 5 bases, with 11 bases sitting between them. The CDR3 consists of 13 residues. Germline V lookup: CDR1 SGHTA, CDR2 FQGNSA. CDR3 nucleotides: TGTGCCAGCAGCTACTCAGGGGTGACTGAAGCTTTCTTT. It codes for CASSYSGVTEAFF.

The gene calls are TRBV6-2 or TRBV6-3 and TRBJ2-1; TRBD2 aligns across 9 bases. Germline-derived CDR1 and CDR2 are MNHEY and SVGEGT. The CDR3 is 16 amino acids. After removal of 5 bases from V and 7 bases from J, the junction contained 12 bases not matched to a gene. The CDR3 region is CASSSPGLALLNEQFF. CDR3 DNA sequence: TGTGCCAGCAGTAGCCCGGGACTAGCCCTTTTGAATGAGCAGTTCTTC.

The gene calls are TRBV27 and TRBJ1-4; TRBD1 aligns across 7 bases. J was trimmed by 0 bases and V by 6 bases; bases with no gene match: 4. Per the germline V gene, CDR1 is MNHEY and CDR2 is SMNVEV (reference sequence). This CDR3 contains 15 residues. CDR3 residues: CASRPTGATNEKLFF. The CDR3 region has the DNA TGTGCCAGCAGACCAACAGGGGCAACTAATGAAAAACTGTTTTTT.

The chain employs TRBV29-1 and TRBJ1-3; D unresolved. The V gene's germline CDR1 is SQVTM and CDR2 ANQGSEA. The length of the CDR3 is 13 residues. V was trimmed by 7 bases and J by 0 bases, leaving 10 bases between them. The CDR3 DNA reads TGCAGCGCTGCGTCGAACTCTGGAAACACCATATATTTT. Translation: CSAASNSGNTIYF.

The rearrangement joins TRBV19 to TRBJ1-5, with 9 bases aligning to TRBD1. The CDR3 has 16 residues. The germline CDR1 and CDR2 sequences are LNHDA and SQIVND (reference sequence). J lost 2 bases, V lost 3 bases, and 5 bases had no gene match. The CDR3 reads CASSIGTGTGNQPQHF. CDR3 DNA: TGTGCCAGTAGTATCGGGACAGGGACGGGCAATCAGCCCCAGCATTTT.